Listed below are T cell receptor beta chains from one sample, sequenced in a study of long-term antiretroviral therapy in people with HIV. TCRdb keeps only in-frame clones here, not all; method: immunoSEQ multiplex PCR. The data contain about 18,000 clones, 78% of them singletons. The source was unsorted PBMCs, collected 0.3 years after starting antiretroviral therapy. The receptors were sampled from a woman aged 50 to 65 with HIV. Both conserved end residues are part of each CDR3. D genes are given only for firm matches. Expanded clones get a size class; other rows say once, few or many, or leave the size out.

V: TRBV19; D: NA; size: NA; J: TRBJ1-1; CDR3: CASKENTEAFF; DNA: TGTGCCAGTAAGGAGAACACTGAAGCTTTCTTT
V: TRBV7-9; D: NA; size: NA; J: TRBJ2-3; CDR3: CASSLAGRTDTQYF; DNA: TGTGCCAGCAGCTTAGCGGGCCGCACAGATACGCAGTATTTT
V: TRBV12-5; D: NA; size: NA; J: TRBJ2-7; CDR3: CASGPAPVLDGRSYEQYF; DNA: TGTGCTAGTGGTCCCGCTCCAGTACTTGACGGCCGATCCTACGAGCAGTACTTC
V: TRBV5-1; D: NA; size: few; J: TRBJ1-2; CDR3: CASSLSSPFSGYTF; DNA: TGCGCCAGCAGCTTGTCCTCCCCGTTTTCCGGCTACACCTTC
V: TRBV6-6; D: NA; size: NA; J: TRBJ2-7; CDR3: CASSWGSEQYF; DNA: TGTGCCAGCAGTTGGGGGTCTGAGCAGTACTTC
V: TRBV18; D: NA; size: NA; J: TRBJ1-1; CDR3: CASSMQGTEAFF; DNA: TGTGCCAGCTCAATGCAGGGAACTGAAGCTTTCTTT
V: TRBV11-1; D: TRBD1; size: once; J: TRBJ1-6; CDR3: CASSFPGQGLPLHF; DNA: TGTGCCAGCAGCTTCCCGGGACAGGGGTTGCCCCTCCACTTT
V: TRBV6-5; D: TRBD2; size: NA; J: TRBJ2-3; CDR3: CASSRGGSTDTQYF; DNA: TGTGCCAGCAGTCGCGGGGGGAGCACAGATACGCAGTATTTT
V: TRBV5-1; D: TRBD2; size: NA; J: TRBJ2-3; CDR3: CASSPTSGGTDTQYF; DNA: TGCGCCAGCAGCCCTACTAGCGGGGGCACAGATACGCAGTATTTT
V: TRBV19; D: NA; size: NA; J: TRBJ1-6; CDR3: CASTIYHGNNSPLHF; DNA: TGTGCCAGTACCATATATCACGGTAATAATTCACCCCTCCACTTT
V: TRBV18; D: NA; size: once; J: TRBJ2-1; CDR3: CASSGYSYNEQFF; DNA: TGTGCCAGCTCCGGGTACTCCTACAATGAGCAGTTCTTC
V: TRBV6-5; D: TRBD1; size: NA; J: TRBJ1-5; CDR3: CASSLQGRNQPQHF; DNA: TGTGCCAGCAGCCTACAGGGGAGGAATCAGCCCCAGCATTTT
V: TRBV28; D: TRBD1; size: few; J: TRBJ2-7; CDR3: CASSPWRDRNEQYF; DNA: TGTGCCAGCAGCCCTTGGAGGGACAGGAACGAGCAGTACTTC
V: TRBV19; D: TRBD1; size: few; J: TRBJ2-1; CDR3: CASTPGGTGWHEQFF; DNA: TGTGCCAGTACTCCTGGCGGGACAGGGTGGCATGAGCAGTTCTTC
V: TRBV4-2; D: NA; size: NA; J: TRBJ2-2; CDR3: CASSSRAGALGVTGELFF; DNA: TGTGCCAGCAGCTCAAGGGCCGGAGCCCTCGGTGTTACTGGGGAGCTGTTTTTT
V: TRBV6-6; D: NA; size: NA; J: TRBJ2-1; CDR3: CASNSNDLWHEQFF; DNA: TGTGCCAGCAACTCGAACGACCTTTGGCATGAGCAGTTCTTC
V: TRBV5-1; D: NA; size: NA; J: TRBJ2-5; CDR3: CASSISTTYQETQYF; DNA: TGCGCCAGCAGCATCTCGACCACATACCAAGAGACCCAGTACTTC
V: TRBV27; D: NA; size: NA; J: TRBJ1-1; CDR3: CASSPRRRNTEAFF; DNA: TGTGCCAGCAGTCCCCGAAGACGGAACACTGAAGCTTTCTTT
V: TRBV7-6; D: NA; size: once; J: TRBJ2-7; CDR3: CASSLGGTRGSYEQYF; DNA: TGTGCCAGCAGCTTAGGGGGGACAAGGGGTTCCTACGAGCAGTACTTC
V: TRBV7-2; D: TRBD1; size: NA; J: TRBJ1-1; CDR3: CASSSAGGLPNTEAFF; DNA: TGTGCCAGCAGTTCTGCAGGGGGCTTGCCGAACACTGAAGCTTTCTTT
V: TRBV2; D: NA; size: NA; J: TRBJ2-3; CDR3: CASSEFILTAKSTDTQYF; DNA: TGTGCCAGCAGTGAGTTTATATTGACAGCCAAAAGCACAGATACGCAGTATTTT
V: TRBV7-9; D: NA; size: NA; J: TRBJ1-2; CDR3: CASSPAGFRHTF; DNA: TGTGCCAGCAGCCCAGCTGGGTTTCGGCACACCTTC
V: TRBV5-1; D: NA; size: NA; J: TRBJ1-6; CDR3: CASSPLLPTSSYNSPLHF; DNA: TGCGCCAGCAGCCCACTCCTACCGACCTCCTCCTATAATTCACCCCTCCACTTT
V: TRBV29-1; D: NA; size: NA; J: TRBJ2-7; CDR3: CSVAAGASYEQYF; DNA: TGCAGCGTTGCCGCAGGGGCCTCCTACGAGCAGTACTTC
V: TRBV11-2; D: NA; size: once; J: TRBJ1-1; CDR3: CASSLDGLTEAFF; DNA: TGTGCCAGCAGCTTAGACGGGTTGACTGAAGCTTTCTTT
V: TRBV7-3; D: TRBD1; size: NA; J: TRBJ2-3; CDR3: CASSRQGALGTDTQYF; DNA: TGTGCCAGCAGTCGACAGGGGGCCCTGGGCACAGATACGCAGTATTTT
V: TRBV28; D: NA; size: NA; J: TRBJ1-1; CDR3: CASSSSGQGKGTEAFF; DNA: NA
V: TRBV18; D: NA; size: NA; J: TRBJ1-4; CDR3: CASSPDGYVNEKLFF; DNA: TGTGCCAGCTCACCGGACGGGTACGTTAATGAAAAACTGTTTTTT
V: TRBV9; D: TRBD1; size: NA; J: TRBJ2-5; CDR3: CASSVASRGHQETQYF; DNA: TGTGCCAGCAGCGTAGCGAGCAGGGGGCACCAAGAGACCCAGTACTTC
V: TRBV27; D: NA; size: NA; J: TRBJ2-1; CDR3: CASSFTILGEQFF; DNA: TGTGCCAGCAGTTTTACGATACTCGGTGAGCAGTTCTTC
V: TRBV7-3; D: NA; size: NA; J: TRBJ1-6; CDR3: CASSLRGGSYNSPLHF; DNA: TGTGCCAGCAGCTTAAGGGGGGGATCCTATAATTCACCCCTCCACTTT
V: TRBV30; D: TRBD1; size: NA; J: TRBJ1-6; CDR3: CAWSVGQGLSSYNSPLHF; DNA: TGTGCCTGGAGTGTAGGACAGGGTTTAAGCTCCTATAATTCACCCCTCCACTTT
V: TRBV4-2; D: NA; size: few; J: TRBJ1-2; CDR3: CASSQERYGYTF; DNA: TGTGCCAGCAGCCAGGAACGATATGGCTACACCTTC
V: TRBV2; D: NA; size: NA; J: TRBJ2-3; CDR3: CASSERGSTDTQYF; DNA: TGTGCCAGCAGTGAACGGGGCAGCACAGATACGCAGTATTTT
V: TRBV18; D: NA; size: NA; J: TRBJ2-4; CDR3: CASSQFSTWGILAKNIQYF; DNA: TGTGCCAGCTCACAATTTTCCACGTGGGGTATACTAGCCAAAAACATTCAGTACTTC
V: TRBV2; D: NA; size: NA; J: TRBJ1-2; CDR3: CASTINLGSNYGYTF; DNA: TGTGCCAGCACTATAAATTTGGGGAGTAACTATGGCTACACCTTC
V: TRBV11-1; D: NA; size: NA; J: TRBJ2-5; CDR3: CASSPLKGEQETQYF; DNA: TGTGCCAGCAGCCCACTAAAGGGGGAGCAAGAGACCCAGTACTTC
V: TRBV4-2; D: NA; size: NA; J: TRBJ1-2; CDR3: CASSQGGRGPGGYTF; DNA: TGTGCCAGCAGCCAAGGAGGTAGGGGCCCAGGGGGCTACACCTTC
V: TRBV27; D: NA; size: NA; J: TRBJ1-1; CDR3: CASRQGGEAFF; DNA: TGTGCCAGCAGGCAAGGAGGGGAAGCTTTCTTT
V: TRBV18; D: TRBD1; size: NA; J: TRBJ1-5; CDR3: CASSATGDPYQPQHF; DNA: TGTGCCAGCTCAGCGACAGGGGATCCGTATCAGCCCCAGCATTTT
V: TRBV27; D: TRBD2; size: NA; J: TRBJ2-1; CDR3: CASRPPGGAYNEQFF; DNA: TGTGCCAGCAGGCCTCCCGGGGGGGCCTACAATGAGCAGTTCTTC
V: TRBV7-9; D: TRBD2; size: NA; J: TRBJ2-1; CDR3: CASSPGLAGGNDNEQFF; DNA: TGTGCCAGCAGCCCGGGACTAGCGGGGGGGAACGACAATGAGCAGTTCTTC
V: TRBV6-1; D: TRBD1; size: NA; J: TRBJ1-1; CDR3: CASNGQAGIDTEAFF; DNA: TGTGCCAGCAATGGACAGGCCGGGATCGACACTGAAGCTTTCTTT
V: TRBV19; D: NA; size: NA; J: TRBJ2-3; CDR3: CASSIDRGTNTDTQYF; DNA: TGTGCCAGTAGTATAGATCGTGGTACCAACACAGATACGCAGTATTTT
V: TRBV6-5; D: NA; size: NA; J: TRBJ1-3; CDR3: CASSYSARSSGNTIYF; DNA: TGTGCCAGCAGTTACTCGGCGAGAAGCTCTGGAAACACCATATATTTT
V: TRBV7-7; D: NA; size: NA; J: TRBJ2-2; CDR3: CASSSANIHTGELFF; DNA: TGTGCCAGCAGCTCAGCCAACATACACACCGGGGAGCTGTTTTTT
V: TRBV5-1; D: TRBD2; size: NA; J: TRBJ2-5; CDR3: CASSTSGEETQYF; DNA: TGCGCCAGCAGCACCAGCGGGGAAGAGACCCAGTACTTC
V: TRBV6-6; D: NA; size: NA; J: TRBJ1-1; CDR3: CASSYSRGGHQAEAFF; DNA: TGTGCCAGCAGTTACTCCCGGGGAGGGCATCAGGCTGAAGCTTTCTTT
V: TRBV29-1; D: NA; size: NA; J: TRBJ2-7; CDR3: CSVDVGFEQYF; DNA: TGCAGCGTTGACGTGGGGTTCGAGCAGTACTTC
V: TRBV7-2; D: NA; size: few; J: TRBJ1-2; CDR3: CASLPPGGEVGGYTF; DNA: TGTGCCAGCCTTCCCCCGGGGGGGGAGGTAGGCGGCTACACCTTC
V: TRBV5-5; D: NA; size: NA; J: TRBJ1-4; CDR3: CASSFGQFNEKLFF; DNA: TGTGCCAGCAGCTTCGGACAGTTTAATGAAAAACTGTTTTTT
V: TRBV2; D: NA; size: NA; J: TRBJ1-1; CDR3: CASASRAEGYEAFF; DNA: TGTGCCAGCGCAAGCCGGGCGGAAGGGTATGAAGCTTTCTTT
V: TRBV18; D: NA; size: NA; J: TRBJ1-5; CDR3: CASSPVRGWNQPQHF; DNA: TGTGCCAGCTCACCAGTGAGGGGGTGGAATCAGCCCCAGCATTTT
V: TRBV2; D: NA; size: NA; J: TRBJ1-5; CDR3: CASSEALLAANQPQHF; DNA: TGTGCCAGCAGTGAAGCGCTTCTGGCAGCTAATCAGCCCCAGCATTTT
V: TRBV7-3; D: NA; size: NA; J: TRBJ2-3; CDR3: CASSPRAASDTQYF; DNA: TGTGCCAGCAGCCCCAGGGCCGCCTCAGATACGCAGTATTTT
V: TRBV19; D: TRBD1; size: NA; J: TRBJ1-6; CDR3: CASSMRGQESPLHF; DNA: TGTGCCAGTAGTATGAGGGGGCAGGAGTCACCCCTCCACTTT
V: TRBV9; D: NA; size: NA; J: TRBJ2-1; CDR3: CASSASGSSYNEQFF; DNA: TGTGCCAGCAGCGCAAGCGGGTCTTCCTACAATGAGCAGTTCTTC
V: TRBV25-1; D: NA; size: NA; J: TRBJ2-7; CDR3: CASFPGETYEQYF; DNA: TGTGCCAGCTTCCCCGGGGAGACCTACGAGCAGTACTTC
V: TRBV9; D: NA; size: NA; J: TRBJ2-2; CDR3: CASRGLTPGELFF; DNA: TGTGCCAGCAGGGGACTGACCCCCGGGGAGCTGTTTTTT